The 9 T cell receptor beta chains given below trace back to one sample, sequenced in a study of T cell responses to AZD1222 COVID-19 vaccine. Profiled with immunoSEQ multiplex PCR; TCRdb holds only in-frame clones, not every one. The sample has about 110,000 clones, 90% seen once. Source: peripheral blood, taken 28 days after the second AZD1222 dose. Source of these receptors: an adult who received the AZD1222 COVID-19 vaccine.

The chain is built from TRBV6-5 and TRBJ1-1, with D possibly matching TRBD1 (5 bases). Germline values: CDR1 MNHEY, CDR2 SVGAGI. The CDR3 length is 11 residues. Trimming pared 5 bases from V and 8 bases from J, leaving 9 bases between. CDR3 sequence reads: CASSLAGEAFF. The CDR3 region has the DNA TGTGCCAGCAGTCTTGCAGGGGAAGCTTTCTTT.

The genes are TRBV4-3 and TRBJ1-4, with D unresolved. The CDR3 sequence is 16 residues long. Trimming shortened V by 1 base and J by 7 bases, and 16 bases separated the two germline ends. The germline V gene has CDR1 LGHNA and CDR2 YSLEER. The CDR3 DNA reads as TGCGCCAGCAGCCAAGGGATTATTGCAGGTCCTGAAAAACTGTTTTTT. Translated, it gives CASSQGIIAGPEKLFF.

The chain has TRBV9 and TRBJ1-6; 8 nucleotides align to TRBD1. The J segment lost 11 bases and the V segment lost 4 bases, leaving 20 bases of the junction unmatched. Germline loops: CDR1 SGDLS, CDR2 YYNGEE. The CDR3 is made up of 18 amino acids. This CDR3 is CASSSFGATQGAIPPLHF. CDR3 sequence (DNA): TGTGCCAGCAGCTCCTTCGGGGCCACTCAGGGGGCGATTCCACCCCTCCACTTT.

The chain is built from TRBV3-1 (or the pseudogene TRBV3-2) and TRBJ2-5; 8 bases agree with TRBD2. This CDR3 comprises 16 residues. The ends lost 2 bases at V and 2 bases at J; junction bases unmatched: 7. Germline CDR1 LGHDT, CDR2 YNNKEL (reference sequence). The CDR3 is CASSQRGGLGQETQYF. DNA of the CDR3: TGTGCCAGCAGCCAACGGGGGGGCTTAGGGCAAGAGACCCAGTACTTC.

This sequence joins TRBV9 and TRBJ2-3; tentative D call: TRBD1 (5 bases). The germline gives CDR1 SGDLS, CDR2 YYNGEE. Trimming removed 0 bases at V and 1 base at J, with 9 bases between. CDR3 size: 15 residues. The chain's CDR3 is CASSVGVQGTDTQYF. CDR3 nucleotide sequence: TGTGCCAGCAGCGTAGGGGTACAGGGCACAGATACGCAGTATTTT.

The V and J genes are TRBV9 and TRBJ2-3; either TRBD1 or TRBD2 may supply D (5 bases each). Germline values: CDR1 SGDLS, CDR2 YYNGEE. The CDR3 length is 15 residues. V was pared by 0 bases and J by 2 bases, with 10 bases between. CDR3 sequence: CASSVGGFYTDTQYF. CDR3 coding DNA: TGTGCCAGCAGCGTAGGGGGGTTCTACACAGATACGCAGTATTTT.

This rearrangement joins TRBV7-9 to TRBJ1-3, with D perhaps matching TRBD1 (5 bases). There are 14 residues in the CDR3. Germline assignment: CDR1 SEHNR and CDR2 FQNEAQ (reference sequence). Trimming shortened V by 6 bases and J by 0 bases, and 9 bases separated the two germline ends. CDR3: CASSPQGSGNTIYF. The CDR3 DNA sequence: TGTGCCAGCAGTCCGCAGGGCTCTGGAAACACCATATATTTT.

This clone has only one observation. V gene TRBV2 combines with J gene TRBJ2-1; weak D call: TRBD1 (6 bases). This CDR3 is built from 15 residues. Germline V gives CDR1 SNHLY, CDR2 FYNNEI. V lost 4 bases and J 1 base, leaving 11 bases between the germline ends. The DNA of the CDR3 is TGTGCCAGCAGTGGGGGGCAGGGATCCTACAATGAGCAGTTCTTC. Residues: CASSGGQGSYNEQFF. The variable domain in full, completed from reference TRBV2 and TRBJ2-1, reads EPEVTQTPSHQVTQMGQEVILRCVPISNHLYFYWYRQILGQKVEFLVSFYNNEISEKSEIFDDQFSVERPDGSNFTLKIRSTKLEDSAMYFCASSGGQGSYNEQFFGPGTRLTVL.

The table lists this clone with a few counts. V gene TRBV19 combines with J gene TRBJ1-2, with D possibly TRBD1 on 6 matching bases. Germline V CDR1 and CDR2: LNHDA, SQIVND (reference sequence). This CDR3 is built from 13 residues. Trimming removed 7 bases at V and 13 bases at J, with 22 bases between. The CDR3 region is CASTADRDTGCTF. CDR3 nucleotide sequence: TGTGCCAGTACCGCGGACAGAGATACTGGATGCACCTTC.